This paragraph reports one T cell receptor beta chain. Its specificity is unknown. The data stem from a study of cytomegalovirus exposure and HLA in healthy donors. Study-level findings and limits: It was about 180 TCR beta chains that were listed as cytomegalovirus-associated. In vitro experiments confirmed that a few CMV-associated chains were specific for CMV antigens. One later analysis, an examination of the 120 validation repertoires, found that first-cohort TCR clusters tended to co-occur in them.

The germline CDR1 and CDR2 sequences are SQVTM and ANQGSEA. The V end was cut by 5 bases, the J end by 2 bases, with 9 bases between. The CDR3 is 12 amino acids. Produced via immunoSEQ multiplex PCR; TCRdb's table is partial and in-frame only. This sample has more than 20,000 clones, with approximately 97% found just once. The clonotype was recovered from a man between 25 and 39 years old in good health and CMV-seropositive. The chain carries TRBV29-1 and TRBJ1-1, with D perhaps matching TRBD1 (5 bases). Sequenced material: PBMCs. The CDR3 bases are TGCAGCGTTAGGACACTCAACACTGAAGCTTTCTTT. As protein: CSVRTLNTEAFF. The full variable domain, rest sourced from reference TRBV29-1 and TRBJ1-1, is SAVISQKPSRDICQRGTSLTIQCQVDSQVTMMFWYRQQPGQSLTLIATANQGSEATYESGFVIDKFPISRPNLTFSTLTVSNMSPEDSSIYLCSVRTLNTEAFFGQGTRLTVV.